A single sample gave rise to the 11 T cell receptor beta chains below, sequenced in a study of cytomegalovirus exposure and HLA in healthy donors. Primers: 60 Vbeta forward and 13 Jbeta reverse. Sequencing was performed with immunoSEQ multiplex PCR; in TCRdb, only in-frame clones are kept and a portion is missing. This table has around 200,000 clones, around 83% appearing once. The sequenced material came from PBMCs. The receptor source for this set is a woman aged 45-60 years in good health and CMV-seropositive.

The chain's CDR3 is CASSLRDTENYEQYF. The CDR3 coding sequence is TGTGCCAGCAGCCTCCGGGACACCGAGAACTACGAGCAGTACTTC. J is TRBJ2-7 and V is TRBV7-2, with TRBD1 as a possible D gene (6 bases). V was shortened by 5 bases and J by 3 bases, with 17 bases between the two germline ends. Germline CDR1 reads SGHTA; CDR2 reads FQGNSA. The CDR3 totals 15 residues.

The chain has TRBV7-6 and TRBJ2-7; D possibly corresponds to TRBD1 (5 bases). The V gene's germline CDR1 is SGHVS and CDR2 FNYEAQ. The V gene lost 2 bases and the J gene lost 1 base, with 15 bases spanning the gap. The CDR3 loop spans 16 amino acids. CDR3 nucleotide sequence: TGTGCCAGCAGCTTACAGGGAACAGGTTCGTCCTACGAGCAGTACTTC. The encoded protein is CASSLQGTGSSYEQYF. The full variable domain, its missing parts supplied by reference TRBV7-6 and TRBJ2-7, is GAGVSQSPRYKVTKRGQDVALRCDPISGHVSLYWYRQALGQGPEFLTYFNYEAQQDKSGLPNDRFSAERPEGSISTLTIQRTEQRDSAMYRCASSLQGTGSSYEQYFGPGTRLTVT.

The DNA for the CDR3 is TGTGCCTGGAGTCTGACCCCTTCGGGTGGCTACACCTTC. Translating it yields CAWSLTPSGGYTF. This chain uses TRBV30 with TRBJ1-2; unclear D gene. Trimming removed 2 bases from V and 7 bases from J, with 14 bases in between. The germline CDR1 and CDR2 sequences are GTSNPN and SVGIG (reference sequence). The CDR3 covers 13 residues.

The chain combines TRBV5-4 with TRBJ2-5; possible D gene TRBD2, 6 bases. From germline, CDR1 is SGHNT and CDR2 YYREEE (reference sequence). The CDR3 extends over 14 amino acids. Trimming cost V 3 bases and J 4 bases, with 13 bases left between them. CDR3 sequence: CASSSQTSGETQYF. The CDR3 coding sequence is TGTGCCAGCAGCTCGCAGACTAGTGGAGAGACCCAGTACTTC.

The chain is built from TRBV5-1 and TRBJ1-1, with D hard to call. The CDR3 length is 16 residues. Looked up from germline, CDR1 is SGHRS and CDR2 is YFSETQ. Trimming stripped 4 bases from V and 7 bases from J, with 23 bases between. CDR3 nucleotide sequence: TGCGCCAGCAGCACTGGCCGGGAGCCAAGCTCCAATGAAGCTTTCTTT. Amino acid sequence: CASSTGREPSSNEAFF.

The chain joins TRBV18 to TRBJ1-1; TRBD1 might be the D (5 bases). Germline assignment: CDR1 KGHSH and CDR2 LQKENI. The ends were cut back, 3 bases at V and 3 bases at J, with 11 bases in the middle. The length of the CDR3 is 14 residues. The CDR3 DNA is TGTGCCAGCTCACCGAACCCAGGGCACACTGAAGCTTTCTTT. Amino acid sequence: CASSPNPGHTEAFF.

J is TRBJ1-3 and V is TRBV6-5, with a tentative D call TRBD1 (6 bases). The germline V gene encodes CDR1 MNHEY and CDR2 SVGAGI. The ends were cut back, 2 bases at V and 3 bases at J, with 11 bases in the middle. The CDR3 has 15 amino acids. CDR3 DNA: TGTGCCAGCAGTTACCAGCGGGGGCTTGGAAACACCATATATTTT. This sequence encodes CASSYQRGLGNTIYF.

A note on this clone: A read error may produce the germline difference seen at one junction end. The genes are TRBV28 and TRBJ2-3, with 8 bases fitting TRBD1. Germline values: CDR1 MDHEN, CDR2 SYDVKM. The CDR3 extends over 15 amino acids. The CDR3 DNA reads TGTGCCGGCAGCCAACGGGACAGGTCCCCTCATACGCAGTATTTT. It codes for CAGSQRDRSPHTQYF.

This clone was recorded once. This sequence joins TRBV19 and TRBJ2-3; the D gene is possibly TRBD1 (5 bases). V lost 5 bases, J lost 0 bases, and 9 bases lay in between. This CDR3 has 14 amino acids. Germline V gene data show CDR1 as LNHDA and CDR2 as SQIVND (reference sequence). Here the CDR3 DNA reads TGTGCCAGTAGTGCGGACATTAGCACAGATACGCAGTATTTT. It yields the protein CASSADISTDTQYF.

In regard to this clone: The junction shows a germline mismatch at one end, possibly a read error. The chain links TRBV28 to TRBJ2-2, with D tentatively TRBD1 (6 bases). There are 14 residues in the CDR3. Germline values: CDR1 MDHEN, CDR2 SYDVKM. The CDR3 is CASSDGQNTGELLF. CDR3 DNA sequence: TGTGCCAGCAGTGACGGACAGAACACCGGGGAGCTGCTTTTT.

The chain carries TRBV21-1 and TRBJ1-1. TRBV21-1 corresponds to a pseudogene. The CDR3 totals 15 residues. Written as DNA, the CDR3 is TGTGCCAGCAGCACTCGACGGAGGCGGCACACTGAAGCTTTCTTT. Protein sequence: CASSTRRRRHTEAFF.